The 30 T cell receptor beta chains below were found in one sample sequenced in a study of T cell repertoires in cytomegalovirus infection. One entry per CDR3 protein, called by TCRdb with MiXCR from the reads. The sample lists around 570,000 distinct CDR3 sequences, 35% to 50% occurring once. For these TCRs, the target antigens are not known. The material sequenced was cultured PBMCs, taken from culture after CMV antigen stimulation. These receptors all stem from a human donor in good health (CMV status not recorded). Some clones in this sample may be carry-over from other donors' samples.

This rearrangement joins TRBV12-3 or TRBV12-4 to TRBJ2-5, with a weak D call TRBD2 (6 bases). The CDR3 covers 15 residues. V lost 0 bases and J lost 3, with 11 bases in between. Here the CDR3 DNA reads TGTGCCAGCAGTTTAGCACCTAGCGCCGAAGAGACCCAGTACTTC. This encodes CASSLAPSAEETQYF.

This clonotype was counted between two and nine times. J is TRBJ2-1 and V is TRBV7-8; no reliable D call. The V end lost 7 bases, the J end lost 0 bases, and 7 bases lay between the germline ends. The CDR3 is 13 residues long. Germline loops: CDR1 SGHVS, CDR2 FQNEAQ. This CDR3 reads CASTGSSYNEQFF. The DNA of the CDR3 is TGTGCCAGCACGGGTAGCTCCTACAATGAGCAGTTCTTC.

The rearrangement joins TRBV20-1 to TRBJ1-2; 7 bases are a match to TRBD1. J lost 8 bases, V lost 5 bases, and 14 bases had no gene match. Per germline, CDR1 DFQATT and CDR2 SNEGSKA (reference sequence). This CDR3 spans 14 amino acids. The DNA of the CDR3 is TGCAGTGCTTCCCGAACGGAGGGGGCGGGCGGCTACACCTTC. It codes for CSASRTEGAGGYTF.

This clonotype appeared a few times. The chain links TRBV10-3 to TRBJ1-1; tentative D call: TRBD1 (5 bases). Trimming took 3 bases from V and 4 from J, leaving 18 bases between them. Germline V lookup: CDR1 ENHRY, CDR2 SYGVKD. The CDR3 extends over 16 amino acids. CDR3: CAISDQPLQEGTEAFF. For the CDR3, the DNA is TGTGCCATCAGTGACCAACCCCTACAGGAGGGCACTGAAGCTTTCTTT.

A single count supports this clonotype. This rearrangement joins TRBV7-2 to TRBJ1-2, with D possibly TRBD1 on 5 matching bases. This CDR3 comprises 15 residues. The V end lost 1 base, the J end lost 0 bases, and 9 bases lay between the germline ends. Per the germline V gene, CDR1 is SGHTA and CDR2 is FQGNSA. CDR3 residues: CASSLGQPPNYGYTF. CDR3 DNA sequence: TGTGCCAGCAGCTTAGGACAGCCCCCTAACTATGGCTACACCTTC. Based on the CDR3 plus reference TRBV7-2 and TRBJ1-2, the full variable domain is GAGVSQSPSNKVTEKGKDVELRCDPISGHTALYWYRQSLGQGLEFLIYFQGNSAPDKSGLPSDRFSAERTGGSVSTLTIQRTQQEDSAVYLCASSLGQPPNYGYTFGSGTRLTVV.

The genes are TRBV7-8 and TRBJ2-7; D not resolved. CDR3 length: 16 residues. Per germline, CDR1 SGHVS and CDR2 FQNEAQ. Trimming pared 0 bases from V and 1 base from J, leaving 13 bases between. The CDR3 DNA reads TGTGCCAGCAGCTTAGCCCATAATCTACGGTCCTACGAGCAGTACTTC. Translation gives CASSLAHNLRSYEQYF.

This chain connects TRBV6-2 or TRBV6-3 to TRBJ2-1, with D unresolved. The CDR3 runs 14 residues. The V end lost 0 bases, the J end lost 8 bases, and 11 bases lay between the germline ends. CDR1 is MNHEY and CDR2 is SVGEGT in the germline V gene. The CDR3: CASSYSKGWDEQFF. The CDR3, as DNA: TGTGCCAGCAGTTACTCGAAAGGTTGGGATGAGCAGTTCTTC.

This clonotype showed up just a few times. CDR3 sequence: CASSPRTGGKTFF. The CDR3 DNA follows: TGTGCCAGCAGCCCCCGGACAGGAGGCAAAACTTTCTTT. The J gene is TRBJ1-1, the V gene TRBV7-2, with TRBD1 identical over 7 bases. This CDR3 contains 13 residues. CDR1 and CDR2 (germline): SGHTA, FQGNSA. Trimming cost V 5 bases and J 12 bases; bases outside gene matches: 12.

This sequence joins TRBV12-3 or TRBV12-4 and TRBJ2-2; D is unclear. V was cut by 6 bases and J by 5 bases, with 16 bases left in between. This CDR3 is 15 amino acids long. CDR3 region: CASSPHIMGTGELFF. For the CDR3, the DNA is TGTGCCAGCAGCCCTCATATAATGGGAACCGGGGAGCTGTTTTTT.

The chain has TRBV20-1 and TRBJ2-3, with a tentative D call TRBD2 (7 bases). The CDR3 loop spans 14 amino acids. Looked up from germline, CDR1 is DFQATT and CDR2 is SNEGSKA (reference sequence). V was trimmed by 6 bases and J by 1 base, leaving 14 bases between them. The CDR3 is CSASGGAGTDTQYF. For the CDR3, the DNA is TGCAGTGCGTCTGGGGGGGCCGGCACAGATACGCAGTATTTT.

The rearrangement uses TRBV6-2 or TRBV6-3 and TRBJ2-6, with D maybe TRBD1 (6 bases). Germline V gene sequence: CDR1 MNHEY, CDR2 SVGEGT. This CDR3 has 17 residues. V lost 5 bases, J lost 0 bases, and 14 bases lay in between. CDR3 DNA: TGTGCCAGCAGTAACCGGACAGCCCCCTCTGGGGCCAACGTCCTGACTTTC. The encoded protein is CASSNRTAPSGANVLTF.

This clonotype was counted a few times. This chain joins TRBV19 and TRBJ2-2; 8 nucleotides align to TRBD1. Germline CDR1 reads LNHDA; CDR2 reads SQIVND (reference sequence). This CDR3 is 15 amino acids long. The V gene end was trimmed by 5 bases and the J gene end by 4 bases; junction bases not matched to a gene: 6. The chain's CDR3 is CASSLRQGSTGELFF. CDR3 in DNA: TGTGCCAGTAGTCTCCGACAGGGGAGCACCGGGGAGCTGTTTTTT.

The chain recombines TRBV5-4 with TRBJ2-3, with TRBD2 as a possible D gene (5 bases). The CDR3 loop spans 14 amino acids. Trimming shortened V by 4 bases and J by 2 bases, and 11 bases separated the two germline ends. Germline assignment: CDR1 SGHNT and CDR2 YYREEE (reference sequence). The DNA for the CDR3 is TGTGCCAGCAGCCTTACTAGGTTCACAGATACGCAGTATTTT. This codes for CASSLTRFTDTQYF. The entire variable domain, with the rest obtained from reference TRBV5-4 and TRBJ2-3, is as follows: ETGVTQSPTHLIKTRGQQVTLRCSSQSGHNTVSWYQQALGQGPQFIFQYYREEENGRGNFPPRFSGLQFPNYSSELNVNALELDDSALYLCASSLTRFTDTQYFGPGTRLTVL.

This clonotype was counted between two and nine times. J is TRBJ2-7 and V is TRBV7-9; the D gene is possibly TRBD2 (5 bases). The CDR3 spans 15 residues. Trimming shortened V by 5 bases and J by 3 bases, and 17 bases separated the two germline ends. Germline V gene lookup returns CDR1 SEHNR and CDR2 FQNEAQ (reference sequence). This CDR3 is CASSPPATRGYEQYF. The CDR3 DNA reads TGTGCCAGCAGCCCACCTGCTACTCGGGGCTACGAGCAGTACTTC.

This clonotype was found once. The chain has TRBV20-1 and TRBJ2-1, with D possibly matching TRBD2 (8 bases). Germline V gives CDR1 DFQATT, CDR2 SNEGSKA (reference sequence). The CDR3 length is 16 residues. V was trimmed by 3 bases and J by 0 bases, leaving 15 bases between them. CDR3 residues: CSARRAGDSSYNEQFF. CDR3 bases: TGCAGTGCTAGGAGAGCGGGGGACAGCTCCTACAATGAGCAGTTCTTC.

This clonotype was seen more than once but under ten times. This chain links TRBV7-8 with TRBJ1-2; D is uncertain. Germline V gene data show CDR1 as SGHVS and CDR2 as FQNEAQ. The CDR3 has 14 residues. Trimming took off 5 bases at V and 4 bases at J, with 14 bases between the two ends. CDR3 loop: CASSTRRTPYGYTF. In DNA form, the CDR3 reads TGTGCCAGCAGCACCCGACGGACGCCCTATGGCTACACCTTC. Combining the CDR3 with reference TRBV7-8 and TRBJ1-2 gives the whole variable domain GAGVSQSPRYKVAKRGQDVALRCDPISGHVSLFWYQQALGQGPEFLTYFQNEAQLDKSGLPSDRFFAERPEGSVSTLKIQRTQQEDSAVYLCASSTRRTPYGYTFGSGTRLTVV.

V gene TRBV20-1 combines with J gene TRBJ2-3; 9 positions match TRBD2. V was pared by 6 bases and J by 3 bases, with 19 bases of the junction left unmatched. Germline CDR1 reads DFQATT; CDR2 reads SNEGSKA (reference sequence). The CDR3 consists of 18 residues. CDR3 protein: CSAIPGGGRAWMTDTQYF. The DNA of the CDR3 is TGCAGTGCAATACCGGGGGGCGGGAGGGCCTGGATGACAGATACGCAGTATTTT.

The chain uses TRBV4-1 and TRBJ2-7; either TRBD1 or TRBD2 may supply D (6 bases each). The ends were cut back, 0 bases at V and 6 bases at J, with 12 bases in the middle. The CDR3 is 14 amino acids. Per germline, CDR1 MGHRA and CDR2 YSYEKL. In DNA form, the CDR3 reads TGCGCCAGCAGCCAAGAACTAGGGGGGATCGAGCAGTACTTC. The encoded protein is CASSQELGGIEQYF.

This clonotype came up many times. CDR3 loop: CASSLDWVETQYF. The CDR3 DNA follows: TGTGCCAGCAGCTTAGATTGGGTCGAGACCCAGTACTTC. The chain joins TRBV7-2 to TRBJ2-5; D unresolved. Germline V gene data show CDR1 as SGHTA and CDR2 as FQGNSA. Trimming left V 1 base short and J 5 bases short, with 8 bases between. This CDR3 contains 13 residues.

The chain recombines TRBV7-6 with TRBJ2-1; 16 bases agree with TRBD2. The junction had 7 bases not matched to a gene; V was cut back by 5 bases and J by 6 bases. The CDR3 is made up of 17 amino acids. Per the germline V gene, CDR1 is SGHVS and CDR2 is FNYEAQ. CDR3 loop: CASSPGLAGGVGNEQFF. CDR3 coding DNA: TGTGCCAGCAGCCCGGGACTAGCGGGAGGGGTTGGCAATGAGCAGTTCTTC.

The chain joins TRBV4-1 to TRBJ2-5; TRBD2 matches at 12 bases. The V segment lost 1 base and the J segment 3 bases; nucleotides outside the gene matches: 6. Germline CDR1 is MGHRA and CDR2 is YSYEKL. CDR3 size: 17 residues. The CDR3 DNA sequence: TGCGCCAGCAGCCAAGGAGCGACTAGCGGGAGTAAAGAGACCCAGTACTTC. Residues: CASSQGATSGSKETQYF.

The genes are TRBV6-6 and TRBJ2-2; no definite D call. With 7 bases removed from V and 5 bases from J, the gap between germline ends came to 14 bases. The germline CDR1 and CDR2 sequences are MNHNY and SVGAGI (reference sequence). The CDR3 length is 14 residues. In DNA, the CDR3 is TGTGCCAGCACCGGAAATCGTCAAACCGGGGAGCTGTTTTTT. Translation gives CASTGNRQTGELFF.

The chain uses TRBV7-2 and TRBJ2-3; 13 bases are a match to TRBD2. In germline, CDR1 is SGHTA, CDR2 FQGNSA. The CDR3 sequence is 17 residues long. Losses at the gene ends were 5 bases for V and 2 bases for J; bases not matched to a gene: 7. CDR3 nucleotide sequence: TGTGCCAGCAGCCCGAGGACTAGCGGGGGCGTCACAGATACGCAGTATTTT. Translated: CASSPRTSGGVTDTQYF.

The chain uses TRBV11-2 and TRBJ2-3; a possible D gene is TRBD2 (6 bases). The germline gives CDR1 SGHAT, CDR2 FQNNGV. Trimming took off 5 bases at V and 6 bases at J, with 21 bases between the two ends. The length of the CDR3 is 16 residues. The CDR3 protein is CASSPLGTPIPDTQYF. DNA of the CDR3: TGTGCCAGCAGCCCACTCGGGACTCCTATACCCGATACGCAGTATTTT.

This chain joins TRBV7-8 and TRBJ2-4; TRBD2 matches at 13 bases. The CDR3 is made up of 17 amino acids. CDR1 is SGHVS, CDR2 FQNEAQ, per germline. V lost 0 bases, J lost 4 bases, and 3 bases stayed unmatched. Written as DNA, the CDR3 is TGTGCCAGCAGCTTAGCTCGGACTAGCGGGGGTAAAAACATTCAGTACTTC. As protein: CASSLARTSGGKNIQYF.

The V and J genes are TRBV18 and TRBJ2-7, with 7 bases matching TRBD1. V lost 8 bases, J lost 5 bases, and 6 bases stayed unmatched. This CDR3 region has 12 residues. CDR1 is KGHSH and CDR2 is LQKENI in the germline V gene. CDR3 region: CASPPGGNEQYF. Here the CDR3 DNA reads TGTGCCAGCCCTCCAGGGGGAAACGAGCAGTACTTC.

The chain combines TRBV12-3 or TRBV12-4 with TRBJ1-3; no clear D. Between the trimmed V and J ends, which lost 6 bases and 4 bases, there was a span of 13 bases. The CDR3 runs 14 residues. CDR3 in amino acids: CASRLGHSGNTIYF. For the CDR3, the DNA is TGTGCCAGCAGACTTGGGCATTCCGGAAACACCATATATTTT.

The chain joins TRBV11-2 to TRBJ2-7; no clear D gene. CDR3 size: 13 residues. In germline, CDR1 is SGHAT, CDR2 FQNNGV. Trimming took 0 bases from V and 6 from J, leaving 9 bases between them. The DNA of the CDR3 is TGTGCCAGCAGCTTAGAGTTGGGGTCCGAGCAGTACTTC. Translating gives CASSLELGSEQYF.

This clonotype was seen at least ten times. The V call is TRBV7-2, the J call TRBJ1-2; perhaps TRBD1 as D (5 bases). The CDR3 has 14 residues. Germline assignment: CDR1 SGHTA and CDR2 FQGNSA. The V and J ends lost 4 bases and 3 bases respectively, with 12 bases between them. CDR3 protein: CASSSQGGDYGYTF. DNA for the CDR3: TGTGCCAGCAGCTCTCAGGGAGGGGACTATGGCTACACCTTC.

This clonotype was counted between two and nine times. The V call is TRBV7-2, the J call TRBJ2-1, with 14 bases aligning to TRBD2. The CDR3 spans 16 residues. CDR1 and CDR2 (germline): SGHTA, FQGNSA. Germline trimming cut 4 bases from V and 9 bases from J; bases unmatched to any gene: 8. CDR3 amino acids: CASSSRTSGRPTEQFF. The CDR3 DNA follows: TGTGCCAGCAGCTCCCGGACTAGCGGGAGGCCTACTGAGCAGTTCTTC.